A selection of T cell receptor beta chains follows, all from one sample in a study of T cell responses to AZD1222 COVID-19 vaccine. Using immunoSEQ multiplex PCR, the repertoire was profiled, and TCRdb retains in-frame clones only, with some absent. The sample holds about 91,000 clones, around 90% seen once. The sequences come from peripheral blood, collected 28 days after the second AZD1222 dose. All receptors come from an adult who received the AZD1222 COVID-19 vaccine. Both conserved end residues are part of each CDR3.

v_gene: TRBV28
j_gene: TRBJ1-1
CDR3aa: CASGGQGGMNTEAFF

v_gene: TRBV14
j_gene: TRBJ2-3
CDR3aa: CASSRSGGATDTQYF

v_gene: TRBV27
j_gene: TRBJ2-7
CDR3aa: CASSYRGGANYEQYF

v_gene: TRBV12-3/TRBV12-4
j_gene: TRBJ2-5
CDR3aa: CASSGTPGTQYF

v_gene: TRBV7-8
j_gene: TRBJ2-7
CDR3aa: CASSPQPGQGAYEQYF

v_gene: TRBV6-5
j_gene: TRBJ1-6
CDR3aa: CASSYQHRGNSPLHF

v_gene: TRBV5-1
j_gene: TRBJ1-1
CDR3aa: CASSFRDRVRDTEAFF

v_gene: TRBV29-1
j_gene: TRBJ2-1
CDR3aa: CSVDGQGAYNEQFF

v_gene: TRBV3-1/TRBV3-2
j_gene: TRBJ2-1
CDR3aa: CASSQVYSSNEQFF

v_gene: TRBV29-1
j_gene: TRBJ2-5
CDR3aa: CSVESGRGVGGTQYF

v_gene: TRBV7-3
j_gene: TRBJ2-2
CDR3aa: CASSLGHTGELFF

v_gene: TRBV6-6
j_gene: TRBJ2-1
CDR3aa: CASGQISYNEQFF

v_gene: TRBV14
j_gene: TRBJ2-3
CDR3aa: CASSPYGTSGGTDTQYF

v_gene: TRBV15
j_gene: TRBJ2-7
CDR3aa: CATSSRLTTSGRYEQYF

v_gene: TRBV4-2
j_gene: TRBJ2-1
CDR3aa: CASSQAGGNEQFF

v_gene: TRBV11-3
j_gene: TRBJ1-3
CDR3aa: CASSLDRATVIYF

v_gene: TRBV5-1
j_gene: TRBJ2-6
CDR3aa: CASSLGRDRLYSGANVLTF

v_gene: TRBV28
j_gene: TRBJ1-3
CDR3aa: CASSPWGSSGNTIYF

v_gene: TRBV30
j_gene: TRBJ2-2
CDR3aa: CAWFERGQGVEKNTGELFF

v_gene: TRBV11-1
j_gene: TRBJ1-6
CDR3aa: CASSAIPGLSSPLHF

v_gene: TRBV6-5
j_gene: TRBJ1-5
CDR3aa: CASSAGHGPNQPQHF

v_gene: TRBV25-1
j_gene: TRBJ2-2
CDR3aa: CASSEYTQGGRELFF

v_gene: TRBV5-3
j_gene: TRBJ2-5
CDR3aa: CARSLEGAPSQTQYF

v_gene: TRBV18
j_gene: TRBJ2-2
CDR3aa: CASSPGQGAGELFF

v_gene: TRBV11-3
j_gene: TRBJ2-1
CDR3aa: CAMGRGRYNEQFF

v_gene: TRBV9
j_gene: TRBJ1-3
CDR3aa: CASSLSPGTGSGNTIYF

v_gene: TRBV4-2
j_gene: TRBJ1-2
CDR3aa: CASSQGNANYGYTF